This T cell receptor (beta chain) was captured by sequencing in a study of shared clonotypes between healthy human individuals. Concerning this clone: Its matching antigen is unknown.

Regarding the study as a whole: Relative to memory subsets, naive subsets generally showed larger estimated richness. In having few donors, the study represented limited genetic and exposure-history diversity. Shared clonotypes across all four donors exceeded non-shared ones in generation probability.

At the deep level, the assay was run. The protocol was immunoSEQ multiplex PCR, while the TCRdb copy is restricted to in-frame clones and leaves out a portion. The sample carries about a million clones, under 80% recorded once. J was trimmed by 8 bases and V by 0 bases; bases with no gene match: 9. CDR3 size: 15 residues. Germline CDR1 reads MNHNY; CDR2 reads SVGAGI (reference sequence). This receptor was taken from a man aged 18 to 30 in good health. The sequenced sample was memory CD4+ T cells sorted from blood. As for subset: CD45RA-negative fraction. The genes are TRBV6-6 and TRBJ1-2; 7 nucleotides match TRBD1. This chain's CDR3 is CASSYSVTGEDGYTF. The CDR3, as DNA: TGTGCCAGCAGTTACTCGGTAACAGGGGAGGACGGCTACACCTTC.